The 5 T cell receptor beta chains presented below share a single source sample, sequenced in a study of blood T cell repertoires in COVID-19. The assay was immunoSEQ multiplex PCR, and TCRdb's table has in-frame clones only and misses some. The table shows roughly 200,000 clones, with roughly 88% occurring only once. The sequencing sample was made of PBMCs or T cells enriched from blood (not recorded which). The source is a woman aged 40-49 years with acute COVID-19.

The V gene is TRBV7-3, the J gene TRBJ2-3; the match to TRBD2 covers 9 bases. The CDR3 covers 15 residues. The J segment lost 6 bases and the V segment lost 5 bases, leaving 9 bases of the junction unmatched. Germline values: CDR1 SGHTA, CDR2 FQGTGA. In nucleotides, the CDR3 is TGTGCCAGCAGCCCGAGAGGTAGCGGGGGTGATACGCAGTATTTT. It specifies CASSPRGSGGDTQYF.

This clone was recorded once. This chain joins TRBV4-2 and TRBJ2-7, with D perhaps TRBD1 (5 bases). V dropped 0 bases and J dropped 3 bases, with 9 bases sitting between them. The CDR3 length is 14 residues. CDR1 and CDR2 (germline): LGHNA, YNFKEQ. CDR3 loop: CASSQDRDIYEQYV. As DNA, the CDR3 is TGTGCCAGCAGCCAAGACAGGGATATCTACGAGCAGTACGTC.

The V gene is TRBV18, the J gene TRBJ1-2, with 8 bases matching TRBD1. Trimming took 2 bases from V and 1 from J; bases not matched to a gene: 21. The CDR3 is 21 amino acids. From germline, CDR1 is KGHSH and CDR2 LQKENI. The CDR3 sequence: CASSPDPGRQGAAFFNYGYTF. CDR3 sequence (DNA): TGTGCCAGCTCACCAGACCCGGGTCGGCAGGGGGCTGCGTTCTTTAACTATGGCTACACCTTC. Variable domain in full (rest from reference TRBV18 and TRBJ1-2): NAGVMQNPRHLVRRRGQEARLRCSPMKGHSHVYWYRQLPEEGLKFMVYLQKENIIDESGMPKERFSAEFPKEGPSILRIQQVVRGDSAAYFCASSPDPGRQGAAFFNYGYTFGSGTRLTVV.

A few counts support this clone. The chain recombines TRBV5-5 with TRBJ1-1; tentative D call: TRBD1 (5 bases). Per germline, CDR1 SGHKS and CDR2 YYEKEE (reference sequence). The CDR3 totals 14 residues. V was cut by 2 bases and J by 2 bases, with 10 bases left in between. CDR3 bases: TGTGCCAGCAGCTTCTGGGGGGGAAACACTGAAGCTTTCTTT. Translated, it gives CASSFWGGNTEAFF.

The chain combines TRBV7-9 with TRBJ2-2, with TRBD1 identical over 10 bases. After removal of 5 bases from V and 5 bases from J, the junction contained 8 bases not matched to a gene. The germline gives CDR1 SEHNR, CDR2 FQNEAQ (reference sequence). This CDR3 is 16 amino acids long. CDR3 protein: CASSPKTGGRTGELFF. The CDR3, as DNA: TGTGCCAGCAGCCCCAAGACAGGGGGCCGGACCGGGGAGCTGTTTTTT. Based on the CDR3 plus reference TRBV7-9 and TRBJ2-2, the full variable domain is DTGVSQNPRHKITKRGQNVTFRCDPISEHNRLYWYRQTLGQGPEFLTYFQNEAQLEKSRLLSDRFSAERPKGSFSTLEIQRTEQGDSAMYLCASSPKTGGRTGELFFGEGSRLTVL.